The rows below give T cell receptor beta chains drawn from one sample of a study of blood T cell repertoires in COVID-19. Here immunoSEQ multiplex PCR was the method, and the copy in TCRdb shows in-frame clones only, minus some. The sample records about 430,000 clones, 88% being singletons. Specimen: PBMCs or T cells enriched from blood (not recorded which). These receptors originate from a woman in her late teens or twenties who had been exposed to COVID-19. The CDR3 runs from the conserved cysteine through the conserved F or W. The D gene is left open where the match is weak. Clone size is shown for a subset of rows, as once, few, many or a class of expanded clone.

>NA|TRBD2|TRBV9|18|TRBJ2-7
TGTGCCAGCAGCGTAGCTCTAGTAGCGGGTATATCCCCCTACGAGCAGTACTTC
CASSVALVAGISPYEQYF
>NA|TRBD1|TRBV11-1|14|TRBJ2-7
TGTGCCAGCAGCTTAGGGACAGGGATGTGGGAGCAGTACTTC
CASSLGTGMWEQYF
>NA|TRBD1|TRBV19|16|TRBJ1-5
TGTGCCAGTAGTCCCAGGGACAGGGAGAGGGATCAGCCCCAGCATTTT
CASSPRDRERDQPQHF
>NA|NA|TRBV7-2|14|TRBJ1-5
TGTGCCAGCAGCTTAGTGGAGGTTGGTCAGCCCCAGCATTTT
CASSLVEVGQPQHF
>NA|TRBD2|TRBV6-5|16|TRBJ2-1
TGTGCCAGCAGTTACAGGCGAGCGGGGGCTAGTCATGAGCAGTTCTTC
CASSYRRAGASHEQFF
>NA|TRBD2|TRBV3-1/TRBV3-2|15|TRBJ2-3
TGTGCCAGCAGCCAAGTATTAGCGGGAGCAGATACGCAGTATTTT
CASSQVLAGADTQYF
>NA|TRBD2|TRBV10-3|14|TRBJ2-1
TGTGCCATCAGTACGGGACTAGCTTTGGATGAGCAGTTCTTC
CAISTGLALDEQFF
>few|NA|TRBV7-6|14|TRBJ1-3
TGTGCCAGCAGCTTACCAGGGTCAGCAAACACCATATATTTT
CASSLPGSANTIYF
>NA|TRBD1|TRBV2|15|TRBJ1-5
TGTGCCAGCAGTGGGCCGGGACAGGGGGTTCAGCCCCAGCATTTT
CASSGPGQGVQPQHF
>NA|NA|TRBV5-1|17|TRBJ2-6
TGCGCCAGCAGCCTTGACGGCTGGGCCTCTGGGGCCAACGTCCTGACTTTC
CASSLDGWASGANVLTF
>NA|NA|TRBV6-5|12|TRBJ2-7
TGTGCCAGCAGGCGGAGCTCCTACGAGCAGTACTTC
CASRRSSYEQYF
>NA|NA|TRBV12-3/TRBV12-4|12|TRBJ2-7
TGTGCCAGCGGGGGGTTACCATACGAGCAGTACTTC
CASGGLPYEQYF
>NA|NA|TRBV7-2|12|TRBJ2-3
TGTGCCAGCAGCCCCCCTCGTGATACGCAGTATTTT
CASSPPRDTQYF
>NA|NA|TRBV7-5|13|TRBJ1-2
TGTGTCAGAGGCCTGCGACAGAGCTATGGCTACACCTTC
CVRGLRQSYGYTF
>once|NA|TRBV27|14|TRBJ1-5
TGTGCCAGCAGTTCCCGGGGTGTCAATCAGCCCCAGCATTTT
CASSSRGVNQPQHF
>once|TRBD1|TRBV11-2|15|TRBJ1-1
TGTGCCAGCAGCGCCACGGACAGGGCGAACACTGAAGCTTTCTTT
CASSATDRANTEAFF
>once|TRBD1|TRBV5-5|15|TRBJ1-2
TGTGCCAGCAGTTTTCCGGGACAGGGGGCACGGGGCTACACCTTC
CASSFPGQGARGYTF
>NA|TRBD2|TRBV20-1|11|TRBJ2-7
TGCAGTGCGGGGACTATCTACGAGCAGTACTTC
CSAGTIYEQYF
>NA|TRBD1|TRBV5-5|15|TRBJ1-1
TGTGCCAGCAGCCCTCAAACGCAGGGGGTTACTGAAGCTTTCTTT
CASSPQTQGVTEAFF
>NA|TRBD2|TRBV6-5|13|TRBJ2-7
TGTGCCAGCAGTTACGGGAGGGCCTACGAGCAGTACTTC
CASSYGRAYEQYF
>once|NA|TRBV13|12|TRBJ2-2
TGTGCCAGCAGCTTACCGGCCGGGGAGCTGTTTTTT
CASSLPAGELFF
>NA|TRBD1|TRBV19|14|TRBJ1-5
TGTGCCAGTGACAGGGTAAACGAGGATCAGCCCCAGCATTTT
CASDRVNEDQPQHF
>NA|NA|TRBV7-2|15|TRBJ1-5
TGTGCCAGCAGCAAGGACAGTAGTTTAAGTCAGCCCCAGCATTTT
CASSKDSSLSQPQHF
>NA|NA|TRBV2|14|TRBJ1-5
TGTGCCAGCAGTGCACAGGGTTCCAATCAGCCCCAGCATTTT
CASSAQGSNQPQHF
>NA|TRBD2|TRBV3-1/TRBV3-2|18|TRBJ2-7
TGTGCCAGCAGCCAATTATCCCCAGGACTAGCGGGGAGGAACGAGCAGTACTTC
CASSQLSPGLAGRNEQYF
>NA|NA|TRBV2|16|TRBJ2-6
TGTGCCAGCAGTGTGGGGACACTCTCTGGGGCCAACGTCCTGACTTTC
CASSVGTLSGANVLTF
>NA|TRBD2|TRBV28|17|TRBJ2-7
TGTGCCAGCAGTTTATCGCGCACGGCTAGCGGGGGCCACGAGCAGTACTTC
CASSLSRTASGGHEQYF
>NA|TRBD1|TRBV4-2|16|TRBJ2-2
TGTGCCAGCAGCCGGCGGGGACAGGGGGACACCGGGGAGCTGTTTTTT
CASSRRGQGDTGELFF
>NA|TRBD1|TRBV7-2|14|TRBJ1-6
TGTGCCAGCAGCTTAGGGACAGGGAATTCACCCCTCCACTTT
CASSLGTGNSPLHF
>NA|NA|TRBV11-2|14|TRBJ1-2
TGTGCCAGCAGCGGGATCGGACTGGTGTATGGCTACACCTTC
CASSGIGLVYGYTF
>NA|NA|TRBV6-2/TRBV6-3|17|TRBJ2-7
TGTGCCAGCAGTTACCCCCAGGAGGGAGCCACGGTTGAAGAGCAGTACTTC
CASSYPQEGATVEEQYF
>NA|TRBD2|TRBV27|17|TRBJ2-7
TGTGCCAGCAGTTTATATCCTAGCGGGTATCGCTCCTACGAGCAGTACTTC
CASSLYPSGYRSYEQYF
>NA|NA|TRBV9|15|TRBJ2-5
TGTGCCAGCAGCGTAGGGACAGCATCCCAAGAGACCCAGTACTTC
CASSVGTASQETQYF
>NA|NA|TRBV9|13|TRBJ1-6
TGTGCCAGCAGCGGGGGCGGTCCTTCACCCCTCCACTTT
CASSGGGPSPLHF
>NA|TRBD1|TRBV10-3|15|TRBJ1-1
TGTGCCATCAGTGAGCCCCGACAGGGTTGGACTGAAGCTTTCTTT
CAISEPRQGWTEAFF
>NA|NA|TRBV4-1|12|TRBJ2-5
TGCGCCAGCAGCCGTGAAGAGGAGACCCAGTACTTC
CASSREEETQYF
>NA|NA|TRBV12-5|15|TRBJ1-4
TGTGCTAGTGGTTTGGGTAGGGGCCGGGATGAAAAACTGTTTTTT
CASGLGRGRDEKLFF
>NA|NA|TRBV3-1/TRBV3-2|16|TRBJ2-7
TGTGCCAGCAGCCAAGCCCAAGCAGGGGCCGCTTACGAGCAGTACTTC
CASSQAQAGAAYEQYF
>once|TRBD2|TRBV9|17|TRBJ2-3
TGTGCCAGCAGCGCACAAGGACTAGCGGGGTTCACAGATACGCAGTATTTT
CASSAQGLAGFTDTQYF
>NA|TRBD2|TRBV2|16|TRBJ2-7
TGTGCCAGCAGGGACTCCACTAGCGGGGGTTCCCGCGAGCAGTACTTC
CASRDSTSGGSREQYF
>NA|TRBD1|TRBV30|16|TRBJ2-5
TGTGCTTCAGGCCCGGGGACAGACCCTTTTTGGGAGACCCAGTACTTC
CASGPGTDPFWETQYF